This T cell receptor beta chain was found in a study of CD8 T cells in Susac syndrome. Sequencing of TCR beta, carried out with a high-throughput approach, was applied to CD8+ and CD4+ T cells from the blood. The length of the CDR3 is 17 residues. V dropped 2 bases and J dropped 2; count of bases not matched to a gene: 9. From germline, CDR1 is SEHNR and CDR2 FQNEAQ (reference sequence). Random hexamers were used to reverse transcribe roughly 0.5 to 1 ug of RNA. The immunoSEQ assay covered 54 Vbeta and 13 Jbeta segments for CDR3. TCRdb re-analysed the immunoSEQ multiplex PCR reads in MiXCR, keeping a single row per CDR3 protein. Of some 450,000 distinct CDR3 sequences in the sample, approximately 89% were seen once.

The sequenced material came from CD8+ T cells from PBMCs. V gene TRBV7-9 combines with J gene TRBJ2-3; TRBD1 matches at 8 bases. This TCR was recovered from a human donor with multiple sclerosis. The CDR3 region is CASSLMAGTGHTDTQYF. CDR3 sequence (DNA): TGTGCCAGCAGCTTAATGGCCGGGACAGGCCACACAGATACGCAGTATTTT. Combining the CDR3 with reference TRBV7-9 and TRBJ2-3 gives the whole variable domain DTGVSQNPRHKITKRGQNVTFRCDPISEHNRLYWYRQTLGQGPEFLTYFQNEAQLEKSRLLSDRFSAERPKGSFSTLEIQRTEQGDSAMYLCASSLMAGTGHTDTQYFGPGTRLTVL.